This T cell receptor (beta chain) was retrieved from a study of cytomegalovirus exposure and HLA in healthy donors. Study outcomes and limitations: Many donors shared some public TCRs, even though most TCR sequences were rare. In a later analysis, several top co-occurrence clusters appeared linked to parvovirus B19, influenza, CMV and Epstein-Barr virus.

The PCR had 60 Vbeta and 13 Jbeta primers. Clones were read by immunoSEQ multiplex PCR, and TCRdb kept only the in-frame ones, dropping some. The table records about 280,000 clones, about 87% of them present only once. The CDR3 contains 14 residues. Trimming removed 2 bases at V and 6 bases at J, with 13 bases between. CDR1 SEHNR and CDR2 FQNEAQ come from the germline V gene (reference sequence). Turning to this clone: The antigen is undetermined.

The TCR originated in a woman between 18 and 30 years old in good health and CMV-seronegative. The chain carries TRBV7-9 and TRBJ1-2, with a weak D call TRBD1 (5 bases). The sample taken for sequencing was PBMCs. This CDR3 is CASSLSQGLNGYTF. The CDR3 DNA sequence: TGTGCCAGCAGCTTATCCCAGGGCTTGAATGGCTACACCTTC.